This T cell receptor beta chain was profiled in a study of CXCR3-negative and CXCR3-positive naive CD8 T cells. Germline V CDR1 and CDR2: SGHTA, FQGNSA. The CDR3 has 13 residues. Notes on the study in general: Diversity in memory CD8+ cells fell much lower than the comparably high levels seen in both naive subsets.

Researchers prepared the TRB cDNA libraries using 5' RACE with UMI labels. TCRdb re-called the 5' RACE reads; one entry per CDR3 protein, DNA not given. This table lists some 40,000 distinct CDR3 sequences. Concerning this clonotype itself: Antigen: not known.

The sequenced sample consisted of memory CD8+ T cells from blood. The TCR was taken from a human donor in good health. Some clones in this sample may be carry-over from other donors' samples. This chain links TRBV7-2 with TRBJ2-3; the D call from TCRdb, TRBD1, cannot be confirmed without DNA. This chain's CDR3 is CASSSQGADTQYF. Using reference TRBV7-2 and TRBJ2-3 for the parts outside the CDR3, the full variable domain is GAGVSQSPSNKVTEKGKDVELRCDPISGHTALYWYRQSLGQGLEFLIYFQGNSAPDKSGLPSDRFSAERTGGSVSTLTIQRTQQEDSAVYLCASSSQGADTQYFGPGTRLTVL.